This T cell receptor (beta chain) was recovered during a study of monozygotic twins with cystic fibrosis. Study as a whole: Roughly 3.2 micrograms of fragmented DNA underwent approximately 15 PCR cycles for library preparation. Notes on the study in general: In 13 of 16 pairs, V gene usage was closest to the co-twin's. Monozygotic CF twin pairs shared significantly more nucleotide-identical clonotypes than unrelated CF individuals did.

This clone was seen a few times. The target antigen is unknown. The assay was immunoSEQ multiplex PCR, and TCRdb's table has in-frame clones only and misses some. The sample lists about 35,000 clones, approximately 72% seen once, with roughly 0.72% in the top ten. The CDR3 extends over 12 amino acids. V was pared by 4 bases and J by 7 bases, with 11 bases between. In germline, CDR1 is SEHNR, CDR2 FQNEAQ (reference sequence). This receptor was identified in a girl aged 5 to 17 with cystic fibrosis. The chain recombines TRBV7-9 with TRBJ2-7, with a tentative D call TRBD2 (6 bases). Sequencing used blood. This CDR3 is CASSSIAEEQYV. CDR3 DNA sequence: TGTGCCAGCAGCTCGATAGCGGAAGAGCAGTACGTC.